The 14 T cell receptor beta chains below come from one sample, sequenced in a study of post-analysis software for immune sequencing data. Prepared libraries of TCR beta cDNA carried unique molecular identifiers. TCRdb itself ran the PCR reads through MiXCR, one entry per CDR3 protein. Seen here are around 500,000 distinct CDR3 sequences, 30% to 40% observed once, and the top ten hold roughly 6%. Findings and limits, study-wide: A few TRBV segments (TRBV5-6, TRBV5-1 and TRBV20-1 among them) occurred more frequently in patients than in controls.

No antigen has been identified for these receptors. Specimen: blood. These receptors all stem from a girl aged 2 to 17 with multiple sclerosis.

As concerns this clonotype: Since a much larger clone is just one base distant, this may be a read error. The chain links TRBV7-2 to TRBJ2-1; 7 bases align to TRBD1. CDR1 is SGHTA, CDR2 FQGNSA, per germline. The CDR3 sequence is 15 residues long. The CDR3 sequence: CASSLDRVSYNGQFF. The CDR3 nucleotides are TGTGCCAGCAGCCTTGACAGGGTATCCTACAATGGGCAGTTCTTC.

This clonotype was seen only a few times. The rearrangement joins TRBV20-1 to TRBJ1-2; TRBD1 agrees at 11 bases. Germline assignment: CDR1 DFQATT and CDR2 SNEGSKA (reference sequence). This CDR3 has 14 residues. After removal of 1 base from V and 6 bases from J, the junction contained 4 bases not matched to a gene. DNA of the CDR3: TGCAGTGCTAGAGGGACAGGGGGCAATCATGGCTACACCTTC. It yields the protein CSARGTGGNHGYTF.

At least ten counts were recorded for this clonotype. This chain links TRBV10-3 with TRBJ2-1; 9 bases align to TRBD1. V shed 3 bases, J shed 5 bases, and the junction held 14 bases outside the gene matches. Looked up from germline, CDR1 is ENHRY and CDR2 is SYGVKD. The CDR3 is 18 amino acids. This CDR3 is CAISDPTKWGQGNNEQFF. CDR3 nucleotides: TGTGCCATCAGTGACCCGACGAAGTGGGGACAGGGCAACAATGAGCAGTTCTTC.

This clonotype was recorded a few times. V gene TRBV20-1 combines with J gene TRBJ2-7, with D unclear. Between the trimmed V and J ends, which lost 3 bases and 3 bases, there was a span of 9 bases. Germline CDR1 DFQATT, CDR2 SNEGSKA (reference sequence). This CDR3 comprises 12 residues. The CDR3 DNA sequence: TGCAGTGCTAGCTCTAGAATCTACGAGCAGTACTTC. The encoded protein is CSASSRIYEQYF.

V is TRBV7-2 and J is TRBJ1-5, with D possibly being TRBD1 (5 bases). V was pared by 5 bases and J by 4 bases, with 12 bases between. CDR1 is SGHTA and CDR2 is FQGNSA in the germline V gene. This CDR3 has 14 amino acids. The CDR3 loop reads CASSQRGPNQPQHF. CDR3 in DNA: TGTGCCAGCAGCCAAAGGGGACCTAATCAGCCCCAGCATTTT. The full variable domain, completed using reference TRBV7-2 and TRBJ1-5, is GAGVSQSPSNKVTEKGKDVELRCDPISGHTALYWYRQSLGQGLEFLIYFQGNSAPDKSGLPSDRFSAERTGGSVSTLTIQRTQQEDSAVYLCASSQRGPNQPQHFGDGTRLSIL.

The rearrangement uses TRBV7-9 and TRBJ2-7; TRBD1 matches at 8 bases. Trimming took 0 bases from V and 9 from J; bases not matched to a gene: 10. Germline V CDR1 and CDR2: SEHNR, FQNEAQ (reference sequence). The CDR3 contains 15 residues. This CDR3 is CASSLANDGQGGQYF. The CDR3 coding sequence is TGTGCCAGCAGCTTAGCAAATGACGGACAGGGCGGGCAGTACTTC.

This chain connects TRBV4-1 to TRBJ2-7, with no clear D. V was pared by 0 bases and J by 2 bases, with 14 bases between. Germline assignment: CDR1 MGHRA and CDR2 YSYEKL. The CDR3 is 16 residues long. This CDR3 is CASSQEGLRQPYEQYF. The CDR3 nucleotides are TGCGCCAGCAGCCAAGAGGGCCTCAGGCAGCCCTACGAGCAGTACTTC.

This clonotype has just a few counts. V usage is TRBV11-2 and J usage is TRBJ2-7; TRBD2 is a possible D gene (6 bases). Germline loops: CDR1 SGHAT, CDR2 FQNNGV. V was clipped by 5 bases and J by 3 bases, with 11 bases between them. The CDR3 totals 13 residues. The CDR3: CASSGGVSYEQYF. The DNA for the CDR3 is TGTGCCAGCAGCGGAGGGGTAAGCTACGAGCAGTACTTC.

The chain links TRBV20-1 to TRBJ2-1, with TRBD1 matching over 9 bases. J lost 8 bases, V lost 3 bases, and 8 bases had no gene match. The CDR3 covers 14 residues. Per germline, CDR1 DFQATT and CDR2 SNEGSKA (reference sequence). The CDR3 loop is CSASKGQGADEQFF. The CDR3 coding sequence is TGCAGTGCTAGTAAGGGACAGGGTGCAGATGAGCAGTTCTTC.

This chain joins TRBV29-1 and TRBJ1-1; D may be TRBD1 (5 bases). The V gene lost 2 bases and the J gene lost 4 bases, with 11 bases spanning the gap. Germline V CDR1 and CDR2: SQVTM, ANQGSEA. This CDR3 comprises 13 residues. The CDR3 protein is CSVEWQGVTEAFF. CDR3 nucleotide sequence: TGCAGCGTTGAATGGCAGGGAGTCACTGAAGCTTTCTTT. Drawing the rest from reference TRBV29-1 and TRBJ1-1, the complete variable domain is SAVISQKPSRDICQRGTSLTIQCQVDSQVTMMFWYRQQPGQSLTLIATANQGSEATYESGFVIDKFPISRPNLTFSTLTVSNMSPEDSSIYLCSVEWQGVTEAFFGQGTRLTVV.

The chain combines TRBV9 with TRBJ2-1; no clear D gene. The CDR3 runs to 14 residues. Germline CDR1 reads SGDLS; CDR2 reads YYNGEE. V was trimmed by 0 bases and J by 7 bases, leaving 11 bases between them. As DNA, the CDR3 is TGTGCCAGCAGCGTAGGGGTTGGTTTGAATGAGCAGTTCTTC. This sequence encodes CASSVGVGLNEQFF.

The table lists this clonotype with many counts. The rearrangement uses TRBV29-1 and TRBJ2-1; 10 nucleotides align to TRBD2. CDR3 length equals 14 residues. CDR1 is SQVTM and CDR2 is ANQGSEA in the germline V gene. The J segment lost 4 bases and the V segment lost 1 base, leaving 1 base of the junction unmatched. The CDR3: CSVEASGGYNEQFF. The CDR3, as DNA: TGCAGCGTTGAAGCTAGCGGGGGTTACAATGAGCAGTTCTTC.

The chain employs TRBV4-1 and TRBJ2-3, with D hard to call. The CDR3 has 12 amino acids. Germline lookup yields CDR1 MGHRA and CDR2 YSYEKL. Trimming removed 5 bases from V and 6 bases from J, with 9 bases in between. CDR3 coding DNA: TGCGCCAGCAGCGTGGCCCGGGATACGCAGTATTTT. Its protein is CASSVARDTQYF.

This clonotype was detected ten times or more. The chain links TRBV3-1 to TRBJ2-5; D unresolved. The CDR3 is 12 residues long. V was pared by 0 bases and J by 8 bases, with 7 bases between. Germline CDR1 reads LGHDT; CDR2 reads YNNKEL (reference sequence). This CDR3 is CASSQDPSTQYF. CDR3 coding DNA: TGTGCCAGCAGCCAAGACCCGAGCACCCAGTACTTC.